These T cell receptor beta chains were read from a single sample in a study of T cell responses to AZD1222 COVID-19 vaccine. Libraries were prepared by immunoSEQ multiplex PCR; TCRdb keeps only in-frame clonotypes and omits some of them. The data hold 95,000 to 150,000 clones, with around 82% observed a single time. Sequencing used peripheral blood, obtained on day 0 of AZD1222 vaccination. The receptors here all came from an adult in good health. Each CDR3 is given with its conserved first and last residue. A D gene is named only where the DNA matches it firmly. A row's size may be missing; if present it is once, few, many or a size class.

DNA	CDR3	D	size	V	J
TGTGCCAGCAGTGTGAGGCAACCAGCGAACACTGAAGCTTTCTTT	CASSVRQPANTEAFF	.	.	TRBV2	TRBJ1-1
TGTGCCAGTAGTTTAACCCAGGTTGACAATTCACCCCTCCACTTT	CASSLTQVDNSPLHF	.	.	TRBV28	TRBJ1-6
TGTGCCAACCAGGGAAACTATGGCTACACCTTC	CANQGNYGYTF	.	.	TRBV28	TRBJ1-2
TGTGCCAGTACCTCGGGCGGGTGGGGCTACACCTTC	CASTSGGWGYTF	.	.	TRBV19	TRBJ1-2
TGTGCCATCAGTGAACCTAATCAGGGGAATCCCTACGAGCAGTACTTC	CAISEPNQGNPYEQYF	.	.	TRBV10-3	TRBJ2-7
TGTGCCAGCAGTTTCGGGGTCTATGGCTACACCTTC	CASSFGVYGYTF	.	.	TRBV12-3/TRBV12-4	TRBJ1-2
TGTGCCATCAGGAGGGGACAGGGAGAGACCCAGTACTTC	CAIRRGQGETQYF	TRBD1	.	TRBV10-3	TRBJ2-5
TGTGCCAGCAGTTTTTTTGAGACCCAGTACTTC	CASSFFETQYF	.	.	TRBV12-3/TRBV12-4	TRBJ2-5
TGTGCCAGCAGCTGGACAGATTCGGGAACCCAGTACTTC	CASSWTDSGTQYF	.	.	TRBV5-4	TRBJ2-5
TGTGCCAGCAGCTTAAATGCCCCCGGGGAGCTGTTTTTT	CASSLNAPGELFF	.	few	TRBV7-9	TRBJ2-2
TGCACCAGCAACTCCGACAGGGGAAATTGTAGTCAGCCCCAGCATTTT	CTSNSDRGNCSQPQHF	.	.	TRBV1	TRBJ1-5
TGTGCCAGCACCCAGGAGGAGGGAGGTTCACCCCTCCACTTT	CASTQEEGGSPLHF	.	.	TRBV2	TRBJ1-6
TGTGCCAGCAGCGAGACAGGGGGACTTACAGATACGCAGTATTTT	CASSETGGLTDTQYF	TRBD1	.	TRBV7-9	TRBJ2-3
TGTGCCAGCTCACCGGCCCCGACAGGGAACTATGGCTACACCTTC	CASSPAPTGNYGYTF	TRBD1	.	TRBV18	TRBJ1-2
TGTGCCAGCAGTTTATCGCCCGTAGGCACTGAAGCTTTCTTT	CASSLSPVGTEAFF	.	.	TRBV27	TRBJ1-1
TGCAGCGTCAGGGAGACTAATGAAAAACTGTTTTTT	CSVRETNEKLFF	.	.	TRBV29-1	TRBJ1-4
TGCAGCGTTGTCCCTTTCCCGGGGACTCATGGCTACACCTTC	CSVVPFPGTHGYTF	.	.	TRBV29-1	TRBJ1-2
TGTGCCAGCGGGGGGTACGAGCAGTACTTC	CASGGYEQYF	.	.	TRBV28	TRBJ2-7
TGTGCCAGCATCCAAGGTCCCGGAGGCTACACCTTC	CASIQGPGGYTF	.	.	TRBV7-2	TRBJ1-2
TGCGCCAGCAGCCAAGCCCCGGCGGGGGGGGCCGATGAAGCTTTCTTT	CASSQAPAGGADEAFF	.	few	TRBV4-3	TRBJ1-1
TGTGCCAGCAGGGACCAGGAGAACTATGGCTACACCTTC	CASRDQENYGYTF	.	.	TRBV2	TRBJ1-2
TGTGCCAGCAGCTTATCCCTGGGTCAGTTCTTC	CASSLSLGQFF	.	.	TRBV11-2	TRBJ2-1
TGTGCCATCAGTGTGGCGACGGAAAGAGAGCAGTACTTC	CAISVATEREQYF	.	.	TRBV10-3	TRBJ2-7
TGTGCCAGCAGCCCAGGGGGCCTAGGCGGGGAGCTGTTTTTT	CASSPGGLGGELFF	TRBD1	.	TRBV7-2	TRBJ2-2
TGTGCCAGCAGCCAGGGACAGACCGGGGAGCTGTTTTTT	CASSQGQTGELFF	TRBD1	once	TRBV12-3/TRBV12-4	TRBJ2-2
TGTGCCAGCAGCTTAGGAACCGACAGAGGAAACACCATATATTTT	CASSLGTDRGNTIYF	.	.	TRBV11-3	TRBJ1-3
TGTGCCAGCAGCGAGGGACAGGGGGTGGCTGAAGCTTTCTTT	CASSEGQGVAEAFF	TRBD1	.	TRBV5-6	TRBJ1-1
TGTGCCAGCACGGGCGGGAAGAACACTGAAGCTTTCTTT	CASTGGKNTEAFF	.	.	TRBV28	TRBJ1-1
TGTGCCAGCCAGGGGTTCACTGGAAACACCATATATTTT	CASQGFTGNTIYF	.	.	TRBV6-5	TRBJ1-3
TGTGCCAGCACCAAGGCGGCTATGAACACTGAAGCTTTCTTT	CASTKAAMNTEAFF	.	.	TRBV6-6	TRBJ1-1
TGTGCCAGCAGCGACAGGGGGAATTCGAACACCGGGGAGCTGTTTTTT	CASSDRGNSNTGELFF	TRBD1	.	TRBV2	TRBJ2-2
TGTGCCAGCAGCTACCGAGACACCGGGGAGCTGTTTTTT	CASSYRDTGELFF	.	.	TRBV11-3	TRBJ2-2
TGTGCCACCCATGGGGGGACAGGGGGCAGGAATGAGCAGTTCTTC	CATHGGTGGRNEQFF	TRBD1	.	TRBV6-5	TRBJ2-1
TGTGCCAGCAGTGAAGCGCTCGGCAGGGGAGGGTTGAACGAGCAGTACTTC	CASSEALGRGGLNEQYF	.	.	TRBV2	TRBJ2-7
TGTGCCAGCAGTGGGGACAGGGAGATGAACACTGAAGCTTTCTTT	CASSGDREMNTEAFF	TRBD1	.	TRBV7-6	TRBJ1-1
TGTGCCAGCAGCCAAGGTCCTCAGGGCACTGAAGCTTTCTTT	CASSQGPQGTEAFF	.	.	TRBV14	TRBJ1-1
TGTGCCAGCAGCCGCGGGGGCCGCACAGATACGCAGTATTTT	CASSRGGRTDTQYF	.	.	TRBV3-1/TRBV3-2	TRBJ2-3
TGCGCCAGCAGCTGGGCGACAGGAGATGGAAACACCATATATTTT	CASSWATGDGNTIYF	.	.	TRBV5-1	TRBJ1-3
TGCGCCCGACAGGTGTATGGCTACACCTTC	CARQVYGYTF	.	.	TRBV20-1	TRBJ1-2
TGTGCCAGCAGAAGTACAGGGGGTGAAGCTTTCTTT	CASRSTGGEAFF	TRBD1	.	TRBV6-4	TRBJ1-1
TGCGCCAGCAGCCAAGATTGGGGACGGGTGGTTAACACTGAAGCTTTCTTT	CASSQDWGRVVNTEAFF	.	.	TRBV4-1	TRBJ1-1
TGTGCCACAGGAACCCAGCGGAGCAGGGGGGATGAGCAGTTCTTC	CATGTQRSRGDEQFF	.	.	TRBV2	TRBJ2-1
TGTGCCTGGAGTATAGACAGTCCCGGGGAGCTGTTTTTT	CAWSIDSPGELFF	.	.	TRBV30	TRBJ2-2
TGTGCCAGCAGTCGCCCCGCCGGTACCGTCAACCAAGAGACCCAGTACTTC	CASSRPAGTVNQETQYF	.	.	TRBV6-6	TRBJ2-5
TGTGCCAGCAGCTTGGACCGTAGCACAGATACGCAGTATTTT	CASSLDRSTDTQYF	.	.	TRBV14	TRBJ2-3
TGCGCCAGCAGCCCCGACGGGTTGGTGCAGCCCCAGCATTTT	CASSPDGLVQPQHF	.	.	TRBV5-1	TRBJ1-5
TGTGCCAGTAGCCCGGGGCTAGCGACAGATACGCAGTATTTT	CASSPGLATDTQYF	.	.	TRBV19	TRBJ2-3
TGTGCCAGCAGTCTGACAGCCTACGAGCAGTACTTC	CASSLTAYEQYF	.	.	TRBV12-3/TRBV12-4	TRBJ2-7
TGTGCCAGCAGCTTGGCCGGCAGCAATTCACCCCTCCACTTT	CASSLAGSNSPLHF	.	.	TRBV5-4	TRBJ1-6
TGTGCCAGCAGCTTATCAGGGGTGAGCATTCAGTACTTC	CASSLSGVSIQYF	.	few	TRBV7-2	TRBJ2-4
TGTGCCAGCACCCGCCAATTAGGGACCGGGGAGCTGTTTTTT	CASTRQLGTGELFF	.	once	TRBV5-4	TRBJ2-2
TGTGCCTGGAGAGGGACAGGCCTCTACGAGCAGTACTTC	CAWRGTGLYEQYF	TRBD1	.	TRBV30	TRBJ2-7
TGTGCCAGCAGCCTCAGGGGGCTCGGTGAAAAACTGTTTTTT	CASSLRGLGEKLFF	TRBD1	.	TRBV6-5	TRBJ1-4
TGCGCCAGCAGCGAAGAGGGAGGGACTTGGGGCACAGATACGCAGTATTTT	CASSEEGGTWGTDTQYF	TRBD2	.	TRBV4-3	TRBJ2-3
TGTGCCAGCAGCTTAGGGGTAACCTTCCGAGCTTTCTTT	CASSLGVTFRAFF	.	.	TRBV7-8	TRBJ1-1
TGTGCCAGCAGCTTGTTGACCGGAGGACCGAGAACCTACGAGCAGTACTTC	CASSLLTGGPRTYEQYF	.	few	TRBV5-4	TRBJ2-7
TGTGCCAGCAGCCGCTCCGGGACACTCTCCTACGAGCAGTACTTC	CASSRSGTLSYEQYF	.	few	TRBV28	TRBJ2-7
TGTGCCAGTAGTATTTTCGGACAGGGGAGCTCCTACAATGAGCAGTTCTTC	CASSIFGQGSSYNEQFF	TRBD1	.	TRBV19	TRBJ2-1
TGCGCCAGCAGCCCCAACGGACAGGTATACAATGAGCAGTTCTTC	CASSPNGQVYNEQFF	TRBD1	.	TRBV5-1	TRBJ2-1